A selection of T cell receptor beta chains follows, all from one sample in a study of T cells in narcolepsy. The data were produced by immunoSEQ multiplex PCR, yet TCRdb's version contains in-frame clones alone and is incomplete. This sample carries fewer than 30,000 clones, 75% to 85% of them seen once, and the ten largest clones take roughly 10%. What was sequenced was memory (CD45RA-) CD4+ T cells from blood. Every receptor here comes from a human donor in good health. Each CDR3 is given with its conserved first and last residue. The D gene is left open where the match is weak. Not every row has a clone size; where given, it reads once, few, many or a size class.

j_call: TRBJ2-1; v_call: TRBV7-9; d_call: TRBD2; clone_size: once; cdr3_aa: CASSPPRRESSYNEQFF; cdr3_nt: TGTGCCAGCAGCCCGCCGCGGCGGGAGAGCTCCTACAATGAGCAGTTCTTC
j_call: TRBJ1-2; v_call: TRBV6-5; d_call: TRBD1; clone_size: .; cdr3_aa: CASSALGTGDGYTF; cdr3_nt: TGTGCCAGCAGCGCCCTCGGGACAGGGGACGGCTACACCTTC
j_call: TRBJ2-5; v_call: TRBV28; d_call: .; clone_size: .; cdr3_aa: CASRTAGTLETQYF; cdr3_nt: TGTGCCAGCAGGACCGCCGGGACCTTGGAGACCCAGTACTTC
j_call: TRBJ2-5; v_call: TRBV2; d_call: .; clone_size: .; cdr3_aa: CASTSVGSRETQYF; cdr3_nt: TGTGCCAGCACATCCGTGGGTTCCCGGGAGACCCAGTACTTC
j_call: TRBJ2-2; v_call: TRBV19; d_call: .; clone_size: .; cdr3_aa: CASEKTETGELFF; cdr3_nt: TGTGCCAGTGAAAAGACGGAGACCGGGGAGCTGTTTTTT
j_call: TRBJ2-4; v_call: TRBV27; d_call: .; clone_size: .; cdr3_aa: CASSLGRAAKNIQYF; cdr3_nt: TGTGCCAGCAGCCTAGGGCGGGCTGCCAAAAACATTCAGTACTTC
j_call: TRBJ2-7; v_call: TRBV25-1; d_call: .; clone_size: .; cdr3_aa: CASSGSSGQQYF; cdr3_nt: TGTGCCAGCAGTGGGTCCTCGGGACAGCAGTACTTC
j_call: TRBJ1-4; v_call: TRBV19; d_call: TRBD1; clone_size: .; cdr3_aa: CASMTQGRLGELFF; cdr3_nt: TGTGCCAGTATGACACAGGGGAGGCTAGGGGAACTGTTTTTT
j_call: TRBJ2-7; v_call: TRBV10-3; d_call: TRBD1; clone_size: .; cdr3_aa: CAISESHGQGGEQYF; cdr3_nt: TGTGCCATCAGTGAGAGTCATGGACAGGGTGGCGAGCAGTACTTC
j_call: TRBJ1-5; v_call: TRBV30; d_call: .; clone_size: .; cdr3_aa: CAWSEAAVGQPQHF; cdr3_nt: TGTGCCTGGAGTGAGGCGGCGGTTGGTCAGCCCCAGCATTTT
j_call: TRBJ2-3; v_call: TRBV9; d_call: TRBD2; clone_size: few; cdr3_aa: CASSLPSGRNTQYF; cdr3_nt: TGTGCCAGCAGCCTCCCTAGCGGGAGGAATACGCAGTATTTT
j_call: TRBJ2-2; v_call: TRBV5-4; d_call: TRBD1; clone_size: .; cdr3_aa: CASSPPTGSVTGELFF; cdr3_nt: TGTGCCAGCAGCCCCCCGACAGGGTCGGTGACCGGGGAGCTGTTTTTT
j_call: TRBJ1-4; v_call: TRBV6-1; d_call: .; clone_size: few; cdr3_aa: CASRDRNEKLFF; cdr3_nt: TGTGCCAGCAGGGACAGAAATGAAAAACTGTTTTTT
j_call: TRBJ2-7; v_call: TRBV28; d_call: .; clone_size: .; cdr3_aa: CASSLGGMSYEQYF; cdr3_nt: TGTGCCAGCAGTTTAGGGGGGATGTCCTACGAGCAGTACTTC
j_call: TRBJ1-2; v_call: TRBV5-6; d_call: TRBD1; clone_size: .; cdr3_aa: CASSPVGQGSGYTF; cdr3_nt: TGTGCCAGCAGCCCCGTGGGACAGGGTAGTGGCTACACCTTC
j_call: TRBJ2-2; v_call: TRBV28; d_call: .; clone_size: .; cdr3_aa: CASSPPGLQNTGELFF; cdr3_nt: TGTGCCAGCAGCCCTCCGGGACTCCAGAACACCGGGGAGCTGTTTTTT
j_call: TRBJ2-7; v_call: TRBV11-2; d_call: TRBD1; clone_size: .; cdr3_aa: CASSLEPQGAQYF; cdr3_nt: TGTGCCAGCAGCTTAGAGCCCCAGGGGGCGCAGTACTTC
j_call: TRBJ2-7; v_call: TRBV18; d_call: .; clone_size: .; cdr3_aa: CASSRGEFYEQYF; cdr3_nt: TGTGCCAGCTCACGAGGGGAGTTTTACGAGCAGTACTTC
j_call: TRBJ1-4; v_call: TRBV7-6; d_call: .; clone_size: .; cdr3_aa: CASSLDLLSGEKLFF; cdr3_nt: TGTGCCAGCAGCTTAGATCTCCTTTCGGGCGAAAAACTGTTTTTT
j_call: TRBJ2-7; v_call: TRBV6-1; d_call: .; clone_size: .; cdr3_aa: CATGQNTYEQYF; cdr3_nt: TGTGCCACCGGACAGAACACCTACGAGCAGTACTTC
j_call: TRBJ2-3; v_call: TRBV19; d_call: TRBD2; clone_size: once; cdr3_aa: CASREREEDTQYF; cdr3_nt: TGTGCCAGTAGGGAGCGGGAGGAAGATACGCAGTATTTT
j_call: TRBJ1-1; v_call: TRBV5-1; d_call: TRBD1; clone_size: once; cdr3_aa: CASSSPDRINTEAFF; cdr3_nt: TGCGCCAGCAGTTCACCGGACAGGATAAACACTGAAGCTTTCTTT
j_call: TRBJ1-1; v_call: TRBV21-1; d_call: .; clone_size: .; cdr3_aa: CASSLRATGRTEAFF; cdr3_nt: TGTGCCAGCAGCCTAAGGGCGACGGGAAGAACTGAAGCTTTCTTT